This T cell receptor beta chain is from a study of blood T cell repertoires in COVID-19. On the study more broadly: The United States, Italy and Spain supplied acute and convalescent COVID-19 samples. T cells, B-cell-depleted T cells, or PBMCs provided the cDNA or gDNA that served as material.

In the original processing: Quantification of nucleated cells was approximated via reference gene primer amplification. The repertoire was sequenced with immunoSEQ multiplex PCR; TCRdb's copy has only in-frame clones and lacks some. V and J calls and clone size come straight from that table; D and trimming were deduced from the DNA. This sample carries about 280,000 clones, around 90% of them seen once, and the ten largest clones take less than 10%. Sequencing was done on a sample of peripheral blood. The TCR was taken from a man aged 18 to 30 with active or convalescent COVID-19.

CDR3 sequence (DNA): TGCGCCAGCAGATTCGACAGTACAACTAATGAAAAACTGTTTTTT. Protein: CASRFDSTTNEKLFF. The chain is built from TRBV5-1 and TRBJ1-4; perhaps TRBD1 as D (5 bases). Trimming stripped 5 bases from V and 0 bases from J, with 11 bases between. Per the germline V gene, CDR1 is SGHRS and CDR2 is YFSETQ. This CDR3 has 15 amino acids. The full variable domain, with the rest looked up from reference TRBV5-1 and TRBJ1-4, is KAGVTQTPRYLIKTRGQQVTLSCSPISGHRSVSWYQQTPGQGLQFLFEYFSETQRNKGNFPGRFSGRQFSNSRSEMNVSTLELGDSALYLCASRFDSTTNEKLFFGSGTQLSVL.